Following are 21 T cell receptor beta chains from one sample sequenced in a study of blood T cell repertoires in COVID-19. Assay: immunoSEQ multiplex PCR; the TCRdb copy retains only in-frame clones and omits some. In the table there are 200,000 or so clones, around 83% of which are singletons. Input material: peripheral blood. These receptor sequences come from a human donor in a cohort sampled during active COVID-19.

The rearrangement links TRBV5-6 to TRBJ1-5; D is unresolved. CDR1 and CDR2 from the germline V gene are SGHDT and YYEEEE. Trimming left V 2 bases short and J 5 bases short, with 14 bases between. The CDR3 consists of 15 residues. CDR3 coding DNA: TGTGCCAGCAGCTTATCGAGGCCGAAGGATCAGCCCCAGCATTTT. It specifies CASSLSRPKDQPQHF.

The CDR3: CASSLSGTGAINEQFF. In nucleotides, the CDR3 is TGTGCCAGCAGTTTGTCCGGGACAGGGGCTATCAATGAGCAGTTCTTC. This chain links TRBV28 with TRBJ2-1; 10 bases align to TRBD1. This CDR3 contains 16 residues. Germline V gene data show CDR1 as MDHEN and CDR2 as SYDVKM. V shed 3 bases, J shed 6 bases, and the junction held 8 bases outside the gene matches.

The rearrangement joins TRBV2 to TRBJ1-1; TRBD1 might be the D (5 bases). The V end lost 6 bases, the J end lost 4 bases, and 21 bases lay between the germline ends. The germline gives CDR1 SNHLY, CDR2 FYNNEI. The CDR3 extends over 16 amino acids. The CDR3 sequence: CASRAKGGARVTEAFF. CDR3 nucleotide sequence: TGTGCCAGCAGGGCGAAGGGAGGGGCCAGGGTCACTGAAGCTTTCTTT.

The V call is TRBV6-5, the J call TRBJ2-2; TRBD2 agrees at 7 bases. The germline V gene has CDR1 MNHEY and CDR2 SVGAGI. The CDR3 loop spans 14 amino acids. The V gene end was trimmed by 0 bases and the J gene end by 8 bases; junction bases not matched to a gene: 3. The CDR3 nucleotides are TGTGCCAGCAGTTACTCGGGAGGGAGGGGGGAGCTGTTTTTT. It codes for CASSYSGGRGELFF.

This clone has a single count. The rearrangement joins TRBV5-1 to TRBJ2-1; D not resolved. This CDR3 has 15 amino acids. The germline V gene has CDR1 SGHRS and CDR2 YFSETQ. Trimming removed 4 bases from V and 5 bases from J, with 16 bases in between. CDR3 protein: CASSLRSTSDNEQFF. In nucleotides, the CDR3 is TGCGCCAGCAGCCTCCGGTCGACTTCGGACAATGAGCAGTTCTTC.

This clone has a single count. The CDR3 loop reads CASSLTWEGNSPLHF. For the CDR3, the DNA is TGCGCCAGCAGCTTGACGTGGGAGGGGAATTCACCCCTCCACTTT. The V and J genes are TRBV5-1 and TRBJ1-6; D might be TRBD1 (5 bases). CDR1 SGHRS and CDR2 YFSETQ come from the germline V gene. This CDR3 has 15 amino acids. V lost 1 base and J 7 bases, leaving 12 bases between the germline ends.

This chain connects TRBV19 to TRBJ1-4; tentative D call: TRBD1 (6 bases). The CDR3 loop spans 15 amino acids. Trimming took 4 bases from V and 3 from J, leaving 12 bases between them. The germline V gene has CDR1 LNHDA and CDR2 SQIVND (reference sequence). CDR3 in amino acids: CASSSDRRPNEKLFF. Written as DNA, the CDR3 is TGTGCCAGTAGTAGCGACAGGCGGCCTAATGAAAAACTGTTTTTT.

The CDR3: CASSPTDRRDPEAFF. CDR3 coding DNA: TGTGCCAGTAGTCCGACGGACAGGAGAGACCCTGAAGCTTTCTTT. The rearrangement joins TRBV19 to TRBJ1-1; TRBD1 agrees at 7 bases. V was clipped by 5 bases and J by 6 bases; unmatched bases: 12. Germline CDR1 and CDR2: LNHDA and SQIVND (reference sequence). This CDR3 is 15 amino acids long.

The chain uses TRBV7-2 and TRBJ2-3; 11 bases are shared with TRBD1. J gave up 2 bases and V 8 bases, and 6 bases lay outside the gene matches. CDR1 is SGHTA, CDR2 FQGNSA, per germline. The CDR3 runs to 15 residues. CDR3 in amino acids: CASLGQGALTDTQYF. CDR3 bases: TGTGCCAGCCTAGGACAGGGGGCTCTCACAGATACGCAGTATTTT.

This rearrangement joins TRBV28 to TRBJ1-5, with 9 bases lining up with TRBD1. Per germline, CDR1 MDHEN and CDR2 SYDVKM. J lost 11 bases, V lost 5 bases, and 16 bases had no gene match. CDR3 size: 16 residues. CDR3 amino acids: CASSAPRTGAFGTQHF. CDR3 sequence (DNA): TGTGCCAGCAGTGCCCCCCGGACAGGGGCGTTTGGGACCCAGCATTTT. Supplemented by reference TRBV28 and TRBJ1-5, the full variable domain reads DVKVTQSSRYLVKRTGEKVFLECVQDMDHENMFWYRQDPGLGLRLIYFSYDVKMKEKGDIPEGYSVSREKKERFSLILESASTNQTSMYLCASSAPRTGAFGTQHFGDGTRLSIL.

The chain uses TRBV2 and TRBJ2-7; 12 bases line up with TRBD2. Losses at the gene ends were 5 bases for V and 7 bases for J; bases not matched to a gene: 9. In germline, CDR1 is SNHLY, CDR2 FYNNEI. This CDR3 has 15 amino acids. CDR3 loop: CASSRLAGESGEQYF. In DNA form, the CDR3 reads TGTGCCAGCAGTCGACTAGCGGGAGAATCGGGGGAGCAGTACTTC.

The sample holds one count of this clone. This rearrangement joins TRBV3-1 (or the pseudogene TRBV3-2) to TRBJ2-1, with D possibly matching TRBD2 (5 bases). The V end was cut by 0 bases, the J end by 0 bases, with 12 bases between. CDR3 length equals 17 residues. Germline CDR1 LGHDT, CDR2 YNNKEL (reference sequence). CDR3 loop: CASSQDASGGSYNEQFF. The CDR3 nucleotides read TGTGCCAGCAGCCAAGATGCCAGCGGCGGCTCCTACAATGAGCAGTTCTTC.

The rearrangement joins TRBV10-2 to TRBJ2-1; 10 positions agree with TRBD2. CDR1 WSHSY and CDR2 SAAADI come from the germline V gene. The J segment lost 0 bases and the V segment lost 6 bases, leaving 2 bases of the junction unmatched. The CDR3 spans 15 residues. The CDR3 DNA reads TGCGCCAGCAGCTCTAGCGGGAGCTCCTACAATGAGCAGTTCTTC. Amino acids: CASSSSGSSYNEQFF.

This chain connects TRBV7-8 to TRBJ2-2; D is unclear. CDR1 is SGHVS, CDR2 FQNEAQ, per germline. This CDR3 region has 14 residues. The V and J ends lost 3 bases and 0 bases respectively, with 5 bases between them. The CDR3 loop is CASSFSANTGELFF. DNA of the CDR3: TGTGCCAGCAGCTTTTCCGCGAACACCGGGGAGCTGTTTTTT.

The rearrangement uses TRBV5-5 and TRBJ2-1; 8 bases map to TRBD2. Germline values: CDR1 SGHKS, CDR2 YYEKEE (reference sequence). V was pared by 0 bases and J by 2 bases, with 4 bases of the junction left unmatched. The CDR3 has 16 residues. CDR3 residues: CASSLVLAGPYNEQFF. The CDR3 DNA reads TGTGCCAGCAGCTTGGTATTAGCGGGACCCTACAATGAGCAGTTCTTC.

This clone was recorded only once. The rearrangement links TRBV28 to TRBJ2-1, with TRBD2 identical over 13 bases. The trim removed 5 bases at V and 2 bases at J, leaving 3 bases unmatched. The germline CDR1 and CDR2 sequences are MDHEN and SYDVKM. This CDR3 has 16 amino acids. The CDR3 loop is CASSIGTSGTYNEQFF. In DNA, the CDR3 is TGTGCCAGCAGTATCGGGACTAGCGGGACCTACAATGAGCAGTTCTTC.

V is TRBV3-1 (or the pseudogene TRBV3-2) and J is TRBJ2-5; 9 positions match TRBD1. V gave up 5 bases and J gave up 1 base; unmatched junction bases: 5. This CDR3 is built from 15 residues. Germline V gives CDR1 LGHDT, CDR2 YNNKEL (reference sequence). Written as DNA, the CDR3 is TGTGCCAGCAGCAGACGGACAGGGGTCCAAGAGACCCAGTACTTC. It yields the protein CASSRRTGVQETQYF.

The chain links TRBV4-2 to TRBJ2-6; TRBD2 matches 7 bases. V lost 1 base and J lost 2; bases outside the gene matches: 5. This CDR3 is built from 17 residues. Germline V gene lookup returns CDR1 LGHNA and CDR2 YNFKEQ. The CDR3 spells CASSQVRGGTGANVLTF. The CDR3 DNA reads TGTGCCAGCAGCCAAGTTCGGGGAGGGACTGGGGCCAACGTCCTGACTTTC.

This sequence joins TRBV19 and TRBJ2-5, with D possibly being TRBD1 (6 bases). Trimming shortened V by 1 base and J by 5 bases, and 14 bases separated the two germline ends. This CDR3 contains 15 residues. CDR1 LNHDA and CDR2 SQIVND come from the germline V gene (reference sequence). This CDR3 is CASSIGTGSGETQYF. CDR3 coding DNA: TGTGCCAGTAGTATAGGAACAGGGTCGGGTGAGACCCAGTACTTC.

The J gene is TRBJ2-5, the V gene TRBV5-4; 8 bases fit TRBD1. V shed 4 bases, J shed 5 bases, and the junction held 4 bases outside the gene matches. CDR1 SGHNT and CDR2 YYREEE come from the germline V gene (reference sequence). The CDR3 contains 13 residues. CDR3 in DNA: TGTGCCAGCAGCGCAGGGGGCGTTGAGACCCAGTACTTC. Protein product: CASSAGGVETQYF. Complete variable domain (other parts from reference TRBV5-4 and TRBJ2-5): ETGVTQSPTHLIKTRGQQVTLRCSSQSGHNTVSWYQQALGQGPQFIFQYYREEENGRGNFPPRFSGLQFPNYSSELNVNALELDDSALYLCASSAGGVETQYFGPGTRLLVL.

CDR3 sequence (DNA): TGTGCCAGCAGCTCCCGGACAGGGAGCACAGATACGCAGTATTTT. Amino acid sequence: CASSSRTGSTDTQYF. The chain links TRBV7-6 to TRBJ2-3; TRBD1 aligns across 8 bases. V lost 4 bases to trimming and J lost 0 bases; unmatched junction nucleotides: 3. The CDR3 consists of 15 residues. The germline V gene encodes CDR1 SGHVS and CDR2 FNYEAQ.